This T cell receptor beta chain was found in a study of blood T cell repertoires in COVID-19 (dated by TCRdb to the early 2020s). At the level of the whole study: Samples covering the acute and convalescent phases of COVID-19 were provided by collaborators in the United States, Italy and Spain. Sample metadata almost always included a de-identified subject ID, COVID-19 status, age in years and sex. A freely available public database, intended as a resource for researchers studying the immune response to SARS-CoV-2, is where the repertoires were released. Where available, HLA class I and class II types were taken from metadata supplied by the sample provider and were not determined by assay-based typing. Samples came from the ongoing ImmuneRACE study (first 160 participants) plus 1,254 subjects from 6 global collaborators. The dataset comprised deeply sampled blood TCRbeta repertoires from subjects exposed to, actively infected with, or recovered from COVID-19. The material from the prospective study consisted of cDNA or gDNA derived from T cells, B-cell-depleted T cells, or PBMCs.

The paper's findings and limits, for the study overall: How much clinical and demographic metadata was included differed by source and by participant, and the metadata was provided uncurated.

The immunoSEQ Assay, a bias-controlled multiplex PCR, was used to amplify TCRbeta CDR3 regions from genomic DNA. For the original study's pipeline: Nucleated cell counts per sample were estimated from amplification of reference gene primers within the assay. To quantify the absolute abundance of each unique TCRbeta CDR3 rearrangement, sequence reads were collapsed and filtered. Productive Simpson clonality was computed per sample as the square root of Simpson's diversity index over productive rearrangements. In its TCRdb copy, this immuneACCESS table keeps in-frame sequences only and misses some clones. Where compared with another copy, unresolved V genes explain less than half of these, and the others have no known cause. V and J calls and clone size come straight from that table; D and trimming were deduced from the DNA. In all, the sample holds 200,000 to 250,000 clones, and roughly 82% of those were seen once. The biggest ten clones account for 1.2% to 1.5% of the sample.

CDR1 and CDR2 (SGHDT, YYEEEE) derive from the germline V gene. From its cysteine to its phenylalanine, the CDR3 spans 14 amino acids. Only the CDR3 region is kept as DNA, spanning 42 bases read in frame from base 1. Trimming costs V 0 bases and J 7 bases, and their ends lie 11 bases apart. Another Seattle source contributed samples from volunteer blood donors who had recovered from COVID-19. Each collaborating institution followed its own protocols to collect whole blood in K2EDTA tubes. For TCRbeta analysis, collaborator samples were shipped as frozen whole blood, as isolated PBMCs, or as DNA extracted from either sample type. As regards this clone: There is no known antigen for this receptor. Base qualities are not recorded, but no much larger clone differs from it by a single base.

Sequencing used peripheral blood. Recombination linked TRBV5-6 to TRBJ2-1; the D segment could be TRBD1, given 5 matching bases. This TCR was sampled from a woman aged 40 to 50 who had recovered from COVID-19. The CDR3 corresponds to CASSLVGVLNEQFF. The sequenced DNA is TGTGCCAGCAGCTTGGTAGGGGTTTTGAATGAGCAGTTCTTC.